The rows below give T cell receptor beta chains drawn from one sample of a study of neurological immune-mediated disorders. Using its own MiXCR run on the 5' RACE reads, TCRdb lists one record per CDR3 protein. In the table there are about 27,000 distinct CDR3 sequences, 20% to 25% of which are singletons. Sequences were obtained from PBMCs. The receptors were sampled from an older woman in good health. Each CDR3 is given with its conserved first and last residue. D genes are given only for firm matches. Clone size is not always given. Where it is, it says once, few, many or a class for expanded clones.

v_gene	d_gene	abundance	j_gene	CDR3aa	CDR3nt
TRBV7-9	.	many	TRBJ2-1	CASSLAKSRVPDEQFF	TGTGCCAGCAGCTTAGCCAAATCCAGGGTGCCGGATGAGCAGTTCTTC
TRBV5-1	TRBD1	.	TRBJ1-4	CASSLPTGANEKLFF	TGCGCCAGCAGCTTGCCTACAGGGGCTAATGAAAAACTGTTTTTT
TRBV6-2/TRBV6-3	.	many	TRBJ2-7	CASSYIGARSHEQYF	TGTGCCAGCAGTTACATAGGGGCTAGAAGTCACGAGCAGTACTTC
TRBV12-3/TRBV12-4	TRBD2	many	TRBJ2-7	CASSRTAGGYEQYF	TGTGCCAGCAGTCGGACAGCGGGAGGCTACGAGCAGTACTTC
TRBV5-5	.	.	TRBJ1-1	CASNKNTEAFF	TGTGCCAGCAACAAGAACACTGAAGCTTTCTTT
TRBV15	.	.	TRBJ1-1	CATSRVWTVQMDTEAFF	TGTGCCACCAGCAGAGTATGGACAGTCCAAATGGACACTGAAGCTTTCTTT
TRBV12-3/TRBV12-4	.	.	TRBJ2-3	CASSLDTDTQYF	TGTGCCAGCAGTTTAGACACAGATACGCAGTATTTT
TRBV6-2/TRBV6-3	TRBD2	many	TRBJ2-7	CASSSILAGSSYEQYF	TGTGCCAGCAGTAGTATCCTAGCGGGCTCGTCCTACGAGCAGTACTTC
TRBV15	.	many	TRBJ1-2	CATSRDKGIYGYTF	TGTGCCACCAGCAGAGATAAGGGAATATATGGCTACACCTTC
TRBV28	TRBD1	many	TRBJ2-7	CASRNTGGRYEQYF	TGTGCCAGCCGAAACACAGGGGGCAGGTACGAGCAGTACTTC
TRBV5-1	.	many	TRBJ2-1	CASRLRLGSYNEQFF	TGCGCCAGCAGGTTGAGGCTGGGCTCCTACAATGAGCAGTTCTTC
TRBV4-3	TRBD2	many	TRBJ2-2	CASSQYREGSGELFF	TGCGCCAGCAGCCAATACCGGGAGGGCTCCGGGGAGCTGTTTTTT
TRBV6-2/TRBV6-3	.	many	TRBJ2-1	CASRGSSRGLNEQFF	TGTGCCAGCAGGGGTTCTAGCAGAGGGCTCAATGAGCAGTTCTTC
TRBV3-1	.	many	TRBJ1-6	CASSLPGLGSPLHF	TGTGCCAGCAGCCTACCGGGACTCGGATCACCCCTCCACTTT
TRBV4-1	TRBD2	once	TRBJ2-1	CSSSQDRRRGGSGGEQFF	TGCTCCAGCAGCCAAGATAGGAGGCGGGGGGGCTCTGGAGGTGAACAGTTCTTC
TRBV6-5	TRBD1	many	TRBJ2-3	CASSMSGTARGAQYF	TGTGCCAGCAGCATGTCCGGGACAGCCCGAGGGGCGCAGTATTTT
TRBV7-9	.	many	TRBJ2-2	CASKGTANTGELFF	TGTGCCAGCAAGGGGACTGCGAACACCGGGGAGCTGTTTTTT
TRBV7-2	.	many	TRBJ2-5	CASSLNRGQETQYF	TGTGCCAGCAGCTTGAATCGGGGGCAAGAGACCCAGTACTTC
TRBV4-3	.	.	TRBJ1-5	CASSQGTVYQPQHF	TGCGCCAGCAGCCAAGGGACAGTCTATCAGCCCCAGCATTTT
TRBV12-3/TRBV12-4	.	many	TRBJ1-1	CASTKNPNTEAFF	TGTGCCAGCACCAAGAATCCGAACACTGAAGCTTTCTTT
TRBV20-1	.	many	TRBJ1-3	CSARATTPGTGNTIYF	TGCAGTGCTAGAGCTACTACCCCCGGGACTGGAAACACCATATATTTT
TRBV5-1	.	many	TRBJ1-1	CASSQLGGTEAFF	TGCGCCAGCAGCCAGCTCGGTGGGACTGAAGCTTTCTTT
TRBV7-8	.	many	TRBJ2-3	CASSLVPGVGTDTQYF	TGTGCCAGCAGCTTAGTTCCGGGGGTAGGCACAGATACGCAGTATTTT
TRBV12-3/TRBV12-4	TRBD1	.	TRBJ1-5	CASRGTGSSRGNQPQHF	TGTGCCAGCCGGGGGACAGGGTCATCAAGGGGCAATCAGCCCCAGCATTTT
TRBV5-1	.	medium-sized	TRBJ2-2	CASSLVWTDANTGELFF	TGCGCCAGCAGCTTGGTGTGGACAGACGCGAACACCGGGGAGCTGTTTTTT
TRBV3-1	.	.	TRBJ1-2	CDSSQHLGVRAGYTF	TGTGACAGCAGCCAACATCTTGGAGTCAGGGCCGGCTACACCTTC
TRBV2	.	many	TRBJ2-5	CASTRMGETQYF	TGTGCCAGCACCCGTATGGGGGAGACCCAGTACTTC
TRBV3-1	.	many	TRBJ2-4	CASSPWGAIAKNIQYF	TGTGCCAGCAGCCCCTGGGGGGCGATAGCCAAAAACATTCAGTACTTC
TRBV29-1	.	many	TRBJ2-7	CSARSTGGSYEQYF	TGCAGCGCCCGCTCGACAGGTGGCTCCTACGAGCAGTACTTC
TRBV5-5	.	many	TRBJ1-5	CASSWGTGTFNQPQHF	TGTGCCAGCAGCTGGGGTACCGGGACGTTCAATCAGCCCCAGCATTTT
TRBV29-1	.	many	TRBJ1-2	CSGDLDSYGYTF	TGCAGCGGGGACTTGGACAGCTATGGCTACACCTTC
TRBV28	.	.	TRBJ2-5	CASSEPTLSSGAQETQYF	TGTGCCAGCAGCGAACCGACACTGTCTTCAGGGGCGCAAGAGACCCAGTACTTC
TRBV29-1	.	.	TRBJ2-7	CSVARYGGYEQYF	TGCAGCGTTGCCCGATACGGCGGCTACGAGCAGTACTTC
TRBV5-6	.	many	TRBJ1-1	CASSSDPGTEAFF	TGTGCCAGCAGCTCCGACCCAGGCACTGAAGCTTTCTTT
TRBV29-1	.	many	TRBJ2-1	CSVDHGRVDEQFF	TGCAGCGTTGATCACGGGAGAGTGGATGAGCAGTTCTTC
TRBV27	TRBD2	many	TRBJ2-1	CASSLGLAGVDEQFF	TGTGCCAGCAGTTTGGGGCTAGCGGGGGTGGATGAGCAGTTCTTC
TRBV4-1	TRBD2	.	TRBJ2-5	CASSQDITRGLAGAPTQYF	TGCGCCAGCAGCCAAGATATTACCAGAGGACTAGCGGGAGCCCCGACCCAGTACTTC
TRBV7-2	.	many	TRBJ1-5	CASSSRGSNQPQHF	TGTGCCAGCAGCTCCAGGGGCAGCAATCAGCCCCAGCATTTT
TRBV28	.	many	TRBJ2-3	CASSSPLREPPDTQYF	TGTGCCAGCAGTTCCCCTCTGCGGGAACCCCCAGATACGCAGTATTTT
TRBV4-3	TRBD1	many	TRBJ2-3	CASSQDRRDSLTDTQYF	TGCGCCAGCAGCCAAGACCGTCGGGACAGCCTCACAGATACGCAGTATTTT
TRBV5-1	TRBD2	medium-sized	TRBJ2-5	CASRDSGMGQETQYF	TGCGCCAGCAGGGATAGCGGGATGGGTCAAGAGACCCAGTACTTC
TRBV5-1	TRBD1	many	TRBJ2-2	CASSLDRGNTGELFF	TGCGCCAGCAGCTTGGACAGGGGGAACACCGGGGAGCTGTTTTTT
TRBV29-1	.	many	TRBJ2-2	CSVGNSYTGELFF	TGCAGCGTTGGGAACAGCTACACCGGGGAGCTGTTTTTT
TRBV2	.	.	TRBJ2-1	CAIGYEGSGNEQFF	TGTGCCATTGGGTACGAGGGCTCGGGGAATGAGCAGTTCTTC
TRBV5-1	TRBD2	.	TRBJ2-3	CASSLMGGGTDTQYF	TGCGCCAGCAGCTTGATGGGGGGGGGCACAGATACGCAGTATTTT
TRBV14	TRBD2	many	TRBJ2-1	CASSQLAGVNEQFF	TGTGCCAGCAGCCAACTAGCGGGAGTTAATGAGCAGTTCTTC
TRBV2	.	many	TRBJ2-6	CASSERSGANVLTF	TGTGCCAGCAGTGAGAGGTCTGGGGCCAACGTCCTGACTTTC
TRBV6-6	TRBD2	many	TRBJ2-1	CASSYQAGAWDNEQFF	TGTGCCAGCAGTTATCAAGCGGGAGCCTGGGACAATGAGCAGTTCTTC
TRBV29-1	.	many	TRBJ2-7	CSVRRGEYEQYF	TGCAGCGTTCGCAGGGGGGAATACGAGCAGTACTTC
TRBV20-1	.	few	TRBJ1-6	CSASPSDTPGNSPLHF	TGCAGTGCTAGTCCCTCGGACACCCCTGGGAATTCACCCCTCCACTTT
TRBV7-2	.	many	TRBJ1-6	CASDEGSRKGSPLHF	TGTGCCAGCGATGAGGGCTCGAGGAAAGGTTCACCCCTCCACTTT
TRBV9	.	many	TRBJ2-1	CASSVLAATYNEQFF	TGTGCCAGCAGCGTATTAGCGGCAACCTACAATGAGCAGTTCTTC
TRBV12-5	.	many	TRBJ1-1	CASSWGPPMNTEAFF	TGTGCCAGCAGTTGGGGGCCCCCGATGAACACTGAAGCTTTCTTT
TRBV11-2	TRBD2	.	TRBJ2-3	CASSPPSGRADPDTQYF	TGTGCCAGCAGCCCGCCTAGCGGCCGGGCGGATCCAGATACGCAGTATTTT
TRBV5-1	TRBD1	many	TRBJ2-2	CASSLSWTGDNTGELFF	TGCGCCAGCAGCTTGAGTTGGACAGGGGACAACACCGGGGAGCTGTTTTTT